A selection of T cell receptor beta chains follows, all from one sample in a study of cytomegalovirus exposure and HLA in healthy donors. The method was immunoSEQ multiplex PCR; TCRdb's version includes in-frame clones alone and lacks a portion of them. Among under 90,000 clones listed, roughly 80% were seen once. Sequencing was carried out using PBMCs. These receptors all come from a man aged 40-49 years in good health and CMV-seronegative. Each CDR3 is given with its conserved first and last residue. D genes are given only for firm matches. Clone size is given for some rows only: seen once, a few or many times, or a class if the clone is expanded.

j_call: TRBJ2-3; d_call: -; clone_size: once; v_call: TRBV28; cdr3_nt: TGTGCCAGCAGTTTTGGGGGCCCGACCCCGACGCAGTATTTT; cdr3_aa: CASSFGGPTPTQYF
j_call: TRBJ1-2; d_call: -; clone_size: -; v_call: TRBV7-9; cdr3_nt: TGTGCCAGCAGCTTCGGGGTAATCGATGGCTACACCTTC; cdr3_aa: CASSFGVIDGYTF
j_call: TRBJ1-1; d_call: -; clone_size: few; v_call: TRBV10-3; cdr3_nt: TGTGCCATCAGTGAGTCATGGAGGGGTGACACTGAAGCTTTCTTT; cdr3_aa: CAISESWRGDTEAFF
j_call: TRBJ1-1; d_call: -; clone_size: few; v_call: TRBV5-1; cdr3_nt: TGCGCCAGCAGCTCAGGGAACACTGAAGCTTTCTTT; cdr3_aa: CASSSGNTEAFF
j_call: TRBJ1-2; d_call: -; clone_size: -; v_call: TRBV20-1; cdr3_nt: TGCAGTGCTAGGCTAAACTATGGCTACACCTTC; cdr3_aa: CSARLNYGYTF
j_call: TRBJ1-4; d_call: TRBD1; clone_size: few; v_call: TRBV5-1; cdr3_nt: TGCGCCAGCAGCTCGGACAGGGATAATGAAAAACTGTTTTTT; cdr3_aa: CASSSDRDNEKLFF
j_call: TRBJ1-1; d_call: -; clone_size: few; v_call: TRBV19; cdr3_nt: TGTGCCAGTAGTAGGCCGGAGGAACACGCTGAAGCTTTCTTT; cdr3_aa: CASSRPEEHAEAFF
j_call: TRBJ1-5; d_call: TRBD1; clone_size: few; v_call: TRBV5-5; cdr3_nt: TGTGCCAGCAGCGGGGACAGGGGTATGAGCAATCAGCCCCAGCATTTT; cdr3_aa: CASSGDRGMSNQPQHF
j_call: TRBJ1-6; d_call: -; clone_size: few; v_call: TRBV19; cdr3_nt: TGTGCCAGTAGTCAGGACGGGGAGAATTCACCCCTCCACTTT; cdr3_aa: CASSQDGENSPLHF
j_call: TRBJ1-4; d_call: -; clone_size: -; v_call: TRBV4-2; cdr3_nt: TGTGCCAGCAGCCAAACCCCGCCCCGGGATTGGCGGGAAAAACTGTTTTTT; cdr3_aa: CASSQTPPRDWREKLFF
j_call: TRBJ1-1; d_call: TRBD1; clone_size: -; v_call: TRBV9; cdr3_nt: TGTGCCAGCAGCGTAGCACAGGGGGCTGGTGAAGCTTTCTTT; cdr3_aa: CASSVAQGAGEAFF
j_call: TRBJ2-1; d_call: TRBD2; clone_size: -; v_call: TRBV29-1; cdr3_nt: TGCAGCTCACGACCCCTAGCGGGAACGCACAATGAGCAGTTCTTC; cdr3_aa: CSSRPLAGTHNEQFF
j_call: TRBJ2-1; d_call: TRBD2; clone_size: -; v_call: TRBV18; cdr3_nt: TGTGCCAGCTCACCCTTTCCCCCACACCGGGGGGTTAATGAGCAGTTCTTC; cdr3_aa: CASSPFPPHRGVNEQFF
j_call: TRBJ1-2; d_call: -; clone_size: -; v_call: TRBV10-3; cdr3_nt: TGTGCCATCACCGCGGACATCCGCGTCTATGGCTACACCTTC; cdr3_aa: CAITADIRVYGYTF
j_call: TRBJ1-6; d_call: -; clone_size: -; v_call: TRBV29-1; cdr3_nt: TGCAGCGCCCGGACAGACCCGAAATCACCCCTCCACTTT; cdr3_aa: CSARTDPKSPLHF
j_call: TRBJ1-4; d_call: -; clone_size: once; v_call: TRBV28; cdr3_nt: TGTGCCAGCGGAAAAAGGGGGTTCAATGAAAAACTGTTTTTT; cdr3_aa: CASGKRGFNEKLFF
j_call: TRBJ2-7; d_call: -; clone_size: -; v_call: TRBV4-1; cdr3_nt: TGCGCCAGCAGCCAAGAAGTGAGGGACTACGAGCAGTACTTC; cdr3_aa: CASSQEVRDYEQYF
j_call: TRBJ2-7; d_call: -; clone_size: -; v_call: TRBV30; cdr3_nt: TGTGCCTGGAGTAATTCGGACAGCTTCTCCTACGAGCAGTACTTC; cdr3_aa: CAWSNSDSFSYEQYF
j_call: TRBJ1-6; d_call: TRBD1; clone_size: few; v_call: TRBV2; cdr3_nt: TGTGCCAGCAGGGACAGGTCTAATTCACCCCTCCACTTT; cdr3_aa: CASRDRSNSPLHF
j_call: TRBJ2-3; d_call: -; clone_size: -; v_call: TRBV5-1; cdr3_nt: TGCGCCAGCAGCTTAGTCCCGGGAAGCACAGATACGCAGTATTTT; cdr3_aa: CASSLVPGSTDTQYF
j_call: TRBJ1-1; d_call: -; clone_size: -; v_call: TRBV6-5; cdr3_nt: TGTGCCAGCAGTTACTCGGGGAGGAGGACTGAAGCTTTCTTT; cdr3_aa: CASSYSGRRTEAFF
j_call: TRBJ1-5; d_call: TRBD1; clone_size: once; v_call: TRBV18; cdr3_nt: TGTGCCAGCTCACCTATTGGACAGGGGTCTACAGCCCAGCATTTT; cdr3_aa: CASSPIGQGSTAQHF
j_call: TRBJ1-2; d_call: TRBD1; clone_size: -; v_call: TRBV28; cdr3_nt: TGTGCCAGCAGTTTAACTCCAGGGGGCGCGTCTGGGTACACCTTC; cdr3_aa: CASSLTPGGASGYTF
j_call: TRBJ2-2; d_call: TRBD1; clone_size: -; v_call: TRBV10-3; cdr3_nt: TGTGCCATCAGCGTTGGGACAGGTAACACCGGGGAGCTGTTTTTT; cdr3_aa: CAISVGTGNTGELFF
j_call: TRBJ2-1; d_call: -; clone_size: -; v_call: TRBV5-5; cdr3_nt: TGTGCCAGCAGCACTCTTACCGGGGGAGAGCAGTTCTTC; cdr3_aa: CASSTLTGGEQFF
j_call: TRBJ2-1; d_call: TRBD2; clone_size: -; v_call: TRBV19; cdr3_nt: TGTGCCAGTAGTATCGTCCCGTGGCTAGCGGGGGGGCACTACTACAATGAGCAGTTCTTC; cdr3_aa: CASSIVPWLAGGHYYNEQFF
j_call: TRBJ1-1; d_call: -; clone_size: few; v_call: TRBV7-9; cdr3_nt: TGTGCCAGCAGCTTAGTGTCTGGGAGGAACACTGAAGCTTTCTTT; cdr3_aa: CASSLVSGRNTEAFF
j_call: TRBJ2-7; d_call: -; clone_size: -; v_call: TRBV6-5; cdr3_nt: TGTGCCAGCAGTTACAGACATAAACAACGGCAGTACTTC; cdr3_aa: CASSYRHKQRQYF
j_call: TRBJ1-1; d_call: TRBD1; clone_size: few; v_call: TRBV5-1; cdr3_nt: TGCGCCAGCACCCGGACAGGGGTCACTGAAGCTTTCTTT; cdr3_aa: CASTRTGVTEAFF
j_call: TRBJ2-7; d_call: -; clone_size: few; v_call: TRBV27; cdr3_nt: TGTGCCAGCAGTCTGAAATGGACGGGGGACTACGAGCAGTACTTC; cdr3_aa: CASSLKWTGDYEQYF
j_call: TRBJ2-6; d_call: TRBD1; clone_size: -; v_call: TRBV18; cdr3_nt: TGTGCCAGCTCACAACGGACAGGGAACTCTGGGGCCAACGTCCTGACTTTC; cdr3_aa: CASSQRTGNSGANVLTF
j_call: TRBJ2-2; d_call: -; clone_size: -; v_call: TRBV7-9; cdr3_nt: TGTGCCAGCAGACTCCTCCAAGCCGGGGAGCTGTTTTTT; cdr3_aa: CASRLLQAGELFF
j_call: TRBJ1-5; d_call: -; clone_size: -; v_call: TRBV18; cdr3_nt: TGTGCCAGCTCACCAGCCGGGAGAAGCAATCAGCCCCAGCATTTT; cdr3_aa: CASSPAGRSNQPQHF
j_call: TRBJ2-3; d_call: -; clone_size: -; v_call: TRBV30; cdr3_nt: TGTGCCTGGAACAGGGCAGCAAGCACAGATACGCAGTATTTT; cdr3_aa: CAWNRAASTDTQYF
j_call: TRBJ1-6; d_call: -; clone_size: -; v_call: TRBV7-8; cdr3_nt: TGTGCCAGCAGCCTTCGGGGTAAGCAGGATTCACCCCTCCACTTT; cdr3_aa: CASSLRGKQDSPLHF
j_call: TRBJ2-7; d_call: TRBD1; clone_size: -; v_call: TRBV5-1; cdr3_nt: TGCGCCAGCAGCTCAACAGGGGGCCGCTACGAGCAGTACTTC; cdr3_aa: CASSSTGGRYEQYF
j_call: TRBJ2-3; d_call: TRBD2; clone_size: -; v_call: TRBV5-4; cdr3_nt: TGTGCCAGCAGCTTGGGTAGCGGGGGATCCGATACGCAGTATTTT; cdr3_aa: CASSLGSGGSDTQYF
j_call: TRBJ2-5; d_call: TRBD2; clone_size: -; v_call: TRBV27; cdr3_nt: TGTGCCAGCAGTTTATGGGGACTAGCGGGGGGGCAAGAGACCCAGTACTTC; cdr3_aa: CASSLWGLAGGQETQYF